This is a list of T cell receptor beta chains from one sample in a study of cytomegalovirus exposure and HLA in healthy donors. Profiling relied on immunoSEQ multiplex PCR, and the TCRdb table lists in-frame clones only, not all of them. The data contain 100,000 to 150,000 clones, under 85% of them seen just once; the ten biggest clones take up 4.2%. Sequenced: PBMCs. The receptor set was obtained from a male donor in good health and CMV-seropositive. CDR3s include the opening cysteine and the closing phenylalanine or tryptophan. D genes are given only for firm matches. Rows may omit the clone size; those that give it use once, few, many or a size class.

CASSSRQFYGYTF | TGTGCCAGCAGCTCTAGACAGTTTTATGGCTACACCTTC | 13 | - | - | TRBJ1-2 | TRBV9
CASSLQGGGYGYTF | TGTGCCAGCAGTTTACAGGGCGGCGGCTATGGCTACACCTTC | 14 | - | - | TRBJ1-2 | TRBV6-5
CASSLERTAQTQYF | TGTGCCAGCAGCTTGGAGCGGACAGCCCAGACCCAGTACTTC | 14 | - | - | TRBJ2-5 | TRBV7-2
CASSQDYRGPGGNEQFF | TGTGCCAGCAGCCAAGATTATAGGGGGCCAGGAGGGAATGAGCAGTTCTTC | 17 | - | - | TRBJ2-1 | TRBV4-2
CASTGADEGQPQHF | TGTGCCAGCACAGGGGCCGATGAGGGGCAGCCCCAGCATTTT | 14 | once | - | TRBJ1-5 | TRBV28
CSSSLGGLPGTGQETQYF | TGTTCCAGCAGCTTAGGCGGCCTTCCCGGGACAGGGCAAGAGACCCAGTACTTC | 18 | - | TRBD1 | TRBJ2-5 | TRBV7-9
CASSLSGPNTGELFF | TGTGCCAGCAGCTTAAGCGGACCGAACACCGGGGAGCTGTTTTTT | 15 | - | - | TRBJ2-2 | TRBV11-2
CASAQGPDTQYF | TGTGCCAGCGCACAGGGGCCAGATACGCAGTATTTT | 12 | once | TRBD1 | TRBJ2-3 | TRBV27
CASSLKGQAALSGANVLTF | TGTGCCAGCAGTTTGAAAGGACAGGCCGCCCTCTCTGGGGCCAACGTCCTGACTTTC | 19 | once | TRBD1 | TRBJ2-6 | TRBV28
CASSDRLMMNTEAFF | TGTGCCAGCAGTGACAGACTGATGATGAACACTGAAGCTTTCTTT | 15 | - | - | TRBJ1-1 | TRBV14